Following are 23 T cell receptor beta chains from one sample sequenced in a study of human T cells and chemical hapten exposure. Time point in this sample: patch test 1, 2 weeks after DPC sensitization. As for treatment: therapeutic diphenylcyclopropenone sensitization with weekly scalp DPC. One entry per CDR3 protein results from TCRdb running MiXCR on the RACE reads. The table includes about 120,000 distinct CDR3 sequences, about 12% detected once. The starting material was whole blood, obtained in connection with sensitization to the hapten diphenylcyclopropenone (DPC). The receptors shown here come from a woman between 50 and 59 years old with alopecia areata. Some clones in this sample may be carry-over from other donors' samples.

This clonotype was counted a few times. This chain links TRBV24-1 with TRBJ1-1; TRBD1 might be the D (5 bases). Germline loops: CDR1 KGHDR, CDR2 SFDVKD. Trimming cost V 5 bases and J 9 bases, with 9 bases left between them. The CDR3 is 11 amino acids. CDR3 loop: CATSVGTQAFF. CDR3 DNA: TGTGCCACCAGTGTTGGGACCCAAGCTTTCTTT.

On this clonotype: At one boundary the junction diverges from the germline segment, which might be a read error. J is TRBJ2-5 and V is TRBV29-1, with D tentatively TRBD1 (6 bases). The V gene's germline CDR1 is SQVTM and CDR2 ANQGSEA. The CDR3 extends over 13 amino acids. The CDR3 DNA follows: TGCAGCGAGGTCACAGGGACAAGAGAGTCCCAGTACTTC. Its translation is CSEVTGTRESQYF.

This clonotype turned up a few times. The V gene is TRBV3-1, the J gene TRBJ1-2; D gene uncertain. This CDR3 region has 12 residues. V dropped 0 bases and J dropped 9 bases, with 8 bases sitting between them. CDR1 and CDR2 from the germline V gene are LGHDT and YNNKEL (reference sequence). The CDR3 spells CASSQEWDRYTF. The CDR3 bases are TGTGCCAGCAGCCAAGAATGGGATCGCTACACCTTC.

This chain joins TRBV19 and TRBJ2-5; D may be TRBD1 (6 bases). CDR3 length equals 13 residues. The germline V gene has CDR1 LNHDA and CDR2 SQIVND (reference sequence). Trimming cost V 2 bases and J 4 bases, with 8 bases left between them. CDR3 bases: TGTGCCAGTAGTATATGGGGGCGAGAGACCCAGTACTTC. Its protein product is CASSIWGRETQYF.

V and J are TRBV3-1 and TRBJ1-1; TRBD1 might be the D (6 bases). The length of the CDR3 is 16 residues. Trimming stripped 0 bases from V and 1 base from J, with 12 bases between. CDR1 is LGHDT, CDR2 YNNKEL, per germline (reference sequence). The CDR3 sequence is CASSQEFRGANTEAFF. CDR3 sequence (DNA): TGTGCCAGCAGCCAAGAATTCAGGGGTGCGAACACTGAAGCTTTCTTT.

This clonotype was detected many times. The junction departs from the called germline gene at one end, perhaps through a read error. This chain connects TRBV6-6 to TRBJ2-3; D might be TRBD1 or TRBD2, each matching 5 bases. The CDR3 is made up of 12 amino acids. Germline assignment: CDR1 MNHNY and CDR2 SVGAGI (reference sequence). The CDR3 coding sequence is TGCCATTGGGGGTTTAGCACAGATACGCAGTATTTT. The encoded protein is CHWGFSTDTQYF.

This clonotype was counted ten times or more. Written as DNA, the CDR3 is TGTGCCAGCAGCTTAGGCAGGAGCACCGGGGAGCTGTTTTTT. Protein: CASSLGRSTGELFF. This chain uses TRBV7-9 with TRBJ2-2; D is unresolved. The length of the CDR3 is 14 residues. Germline CDR1 SEHNR, CDR2 FQNEAQ (reference sequence). V lost 1 base to trimming and J lost 4 bases, with 7 bases between them.

This clonotype was observed many times. The chain employs TRBV5-1 and TRBJ2-1; possible D gene TRBD2, 6 bases. The CDR3 is 15 amino acids. The ends were cut back, 1 base at V and 8 bases at J, with 16 bases in the middle. The germline V gene encodes CDR1 SGHRS and CDR2 YFSETQ. CDR3 sequence: CASSLRPTSLDEQFF. DNA for the CDR3: TGCGCCAGCAGCTTGAGACCGACTAGTTTAGATGAGCAGTTCTTC.

The genes are TRBV24-1 and TRBJ1-5, with a weak D call TRBD1 (5 bases). Trimming removed 3 bases from V and 2 bases from J, with 10 bases in between. CDR3 length: 15 residues. Germline V gives CDR1 KGHDR, CDR2 SFDVKD. CDR3 coding DNA: TGTGCCACCAGTGATCCGATGGGGGGCAATCAGCCCCAGCATTTT. It specifies CATSDPMGGNQPQHF.

The chain has TRBV27 and TRBJ2-7, with D possibly matching TRBD1 (5 bases). In germline, CDR1 is MNHEY, CDR2 SMNVEV (reference sequence). The CDR3 extends over 16 amino acids. Trimming cost V 5 bases and J 3 bases, with 20 bases left between them. The CDR3 spells CASSGVTAPWSYEQYF. For the CDR3, the DNA is TGTGCCAGCAGTGGGGTGACAGCCCCATGGAGCTACGAGCAGTACTTC.

The CDR3 DNA reads TGTGCCAGCAGCCCAACAGGGTTCTACGAGCAGTACTTC. Translating gives CASSPTGFYEQYF. J is TRBJ2-7 and V is TRBV6-5, with a tentative D call TRBD1 (6 bases). Trimming removed 6 bases at V and 3 bases at J, with 12 bases between. CDR1 MNHEY and CDR2 SVGAGI come from the germline V gene. The CDR3 consists of 13 residues.

Here the CDR3 reads CASSYSTQGDTEAFF. Here the CDR3 DNA reads TGTGCCAGCAGTTACTCTACTCAGGGTGACACTGAAGCTTTCTTT. The chain recombines TRBV6-5 with TRBJ1-1; tentatively, D is TRBD1 (5 bases). Trimming shortened V by 0 bases and J by 3 bases, and 11 bases separated the two germline ends. CDR3 length equals 15 residues. Looked up from germline, CDR1 is MNHEY and CDR2 is SVGAGI.

The J gene is TRBJ1-1, the V gene TRBV5-5; D ambiguous. The CDR3 has 12 amino acids. Germline V lookup: CDR1 SGHKS, CDR2 YYEKEE (reference sequence). Trimming cost V 4 bases and J 1 base, with 5 bases left between them. The CDR3 sequence is CASSPPNTEAFF. The DNA for the CDR3 is TGTGCCAGCAGCCCCCCGAACACTGAAGCTTTCTTT.

This clonotype was detected many times. This rearrangement joins TRBV29-1 to TRBJ1-2; D is unclear. The V gene lost 7 bases and the J gene lost 5 bases, with 17 bases spanning the gap. This CDR3 has 13 amino acids. Germline CDR1 SQVTM, CDR2 ANQGSEA. Here the CDR3 DNA reads TGCAGCGCCGGGGAGCGGACCGGTTATGGCTACACCTTC. It specifies CSAGERTGYGYTF.

This clonotype has just a few counts. V is TRBV12-5 and J is TRBJ2-7; D might be TRBD1 (6 bases). Germline CDR1 is LGHNT and CDR2 is FRNRAP. The CDR3 totals 16 residues. Trimming removed 0 bases from V and 3 bases from J, with 15 bases in between. CDR3 DNA: TGTGCTAGTGGTTTGGTACATCAGGGGCCCCACTACGAGCAGTACTTC. Protein product: CASGLVHQGPHYEQYF.

This clonotype occurred many times. The V gene is TRBV20-1, the J gene TRBJ1-4, with a weak D call TRBD1 (6 bases). CDR1 is DFQATT, CDR2 SNEGSKA, per germline (reference sequence). The V and J ends lost 5 bases and 9 bases respectively, with 13 bases between them. The CDR3 totals 12 residues. CDR3 nucleotide sequence: TGCAGTGCTGGTGACAGGAACCAAAAACTGTTTTTT. Translating gives CSAGDRNQKLFF.

This clonotype has a handful of counts. This sequence joins TRBV12-3 or TRBV12-4 and TRBJ1-1, with D tentatively TRBD1 (5 bases). Trimming left V 2 bases short and J 3 bases short, with 13 bases between. The CDR3 runs 15 residues. CDR3 DNA: TGTGCCAGCAGTTTAAGTGTATGGGGGGACACTGAAGCTTTCTTT. The encoded protein is CASSLSVWGDTEAFF.

This clonotype was recorded many times. The chain links TRBV5-1 to TRBJ1-3; D not resolved. Between the trimmed V and J ends, which lost 1 base and 0 bases, there was a span of 8 bases. The CDR3 covers 15 residues. CDR1 and CDR2 (germline): SGHRS, YFSETQ. CDR3 DNA: TGCGCCAGCAGCTTGTTACCCAGCTCTGGAAACACCATATATTTT. It codes for CASSLLPSSGNTIYF.

There are many counts of this clonotype. The rearrangement uses TRBV6-6 and TRBJ2-2, with 9 bases that match TRBD2. CDR3 size: 16 residues. The trim removed 3 bases at V and 6 bases at J, leaving 8 bases unmatched. CDR1 MNHNY and CDR2 SVGAGI come from the germline V gene (reference sequence). The CDR3 region has the DNA TGTGCCAGCAGTTATCCCCCAGCGGGAGGCCCCGGGGAGCTGTTTTTT. Translation gives CASSYPPAGGPGELFF.

This clonotype was seen a few times. The J gene is TRBJ2-7, the V gene TRBV4-1, with 8 bases fitting TRBD2. CDR1 MGHRA and CDR2 YSYEKL come from the germline V gene. The J segment lost 2 bases and the V segment lost 4 bases, leaving 13 bases of the junction unmatched. The CDR3 length is 17 residues. The CDR3 nucleotides are TGCGCCAGCAGCCGGGTTCTATCGGGGGGGACCCCCTACGAGCAGTACTTC. It translates to CASSRVLSGGTPYEQYF.

This clonotype came up many times. This chain uses TRBV7-9 with TRBJ1-1; D ambiguous. The CDR3 loop spans 14 amino acids. The germline CDR1 and CDR2 sequences are SEHNR and FQNEAQ (reference sequence). Trimming pared 4 bases from V and 1 base from J, leaving 10 bases between. CDR3 sequence: CASSWGASNTEAFF. The CDR3 region has the DNA TGTGCCAGCAGCTGGGGTGCTTCGAACACTGAAGCTTTCTTT.

V usage is TRBV28 and J usage is TRBJ2-7, with a weak D call TRBD1 (5 bases). The CDR3 is made up of 16 amino acids. Trimming took off 1 base at V and 6 bases at J, with 19 bases between the two ends. The germline gives CDR1 MDHEN, CDR2 SYDVKM. The CDR3 here is CASSLSARVLRGEQYF. The CDR3 DNA reads TGTGCCAGCAGTTTATCCGCCAGGGTCCTCCGTGGCGAGCAGTACTTC.

The V and J genes are TRBV10-2 and TRBJ2-3; 7 positions agree with TRBD1. Germline V lookup: CDR1 WSHSY, CDR2 SAAADI. This CDR3 contains 14 residues. Trimming took 6 bases from V and 6 from J; bases not matched to a gene: 9. CDR3 nucleotides: TGCGCCAGCAGGGCGTGGGGGACAGACGATACGCAGTATTTT. Translated, it gives CASRAWGTDDTQYF.